The 9 T cell receptor beta chains below all came from one sample that was sequenced in a study of human T cells and chemical hapten exposure. TCRdb re-derived calls from the RACE reads in MiXCR, one entry per CDR3 protein. The table lists about 95,000 distinct CDR3 sequences, about an eighth of them singletons. Time point meaning: patch test 2, 6 weeks after DPC sensitization. Sample treatment: therapeutic diphenylcyclopropenone sensitization with weekly scalp DPC. Sequenced material: whole blood, taken in connection with sensitization to the hapten diphenylcyclopropenone (DPC). Receptor source: a woman between 35 and 50 years old with alopecia areata. Some clones in this sample may be carry-over from other donors' samples.

The chain couples TRBV3-1 to TRBJ2-5; maybe TRBD2 (5 bases). Germline values: CDR1 LGHDT, CDR2 YNNKEL (reference sequence). CDR3 length equals 14 residues. V gave up 1 base and J gave up 4 bases, with 10 bases separating them. The CDR3 sequence is CASSQGRGLETQYF. The CDR3 bases are TGTGCCAGCAGCCAAGGGCGAGGGCTAGAGACCCAGTACTTC.

With respect to this clonotype: The germline gene is not matched at one end of the junction; a read error may be the cause. The chain joins TRBV5-1 to TRBJ1-1; D is undetermined. The CDR3 is 14 amino acids. Germline V gene sequence: CDR1 SGHRS, CDR2 YFSETQ. CDR3 DNA: TGCGCCAGCAGCTTGGGTCAGGTGAACACTGAAGTTTTCTTT. This codes for CASSLGQVNTEVFF.

The V and J genes are TRBV10-3 and TRBJ2-6; D is perhaps TRBD1 (5 bases). The germline gives CDR1 ENHRY, CDR2 SYGVKD. V shed 3 bases and J shed 2 bases, with 11 bases lying between them. This CDR3 spans 16 amino acids. CDR3 sequence reads: CAISDRVRAGANVLTF. The CDR3 coding sequence is TGTGCCATCAGTGACAGGGTACGAGCTGGGGCCAACGTCCTGACTTTC.

This clonotype was picked up many times. The gene calls are TRBV20-1 and TRBJ2-7, with 8 bases matching TRBD1. The CDR3 extends over 14 amino acids. The germline V gene has CDR1 DFQATT and CDR2 SNEGSKA (reference sequence). With 6 bases clipped from V and 2 bases from J, the junction kept 9 bases outside the gene matches. CDR3 in DNA: TGCAGTGCCGCCTTCCAGGGGGCGGCCTACGAGCAGTACTTC. Translating gives CSAAFQGAAYEQYF.

The chain recombines TRBV2 with TRBJ2-1, with D perhaps TRBD2 (6 bases). The CDR3 covers 12 residues. Trimming took 3 bases from V and 12 from J, leaving 12 bases between them. Germline values: CDR1 SNHLY, CDR2 FYNNEI. CDR3 amino acids: CASSETRLSQFF. The CDR3, as DNA: TGTGCCAGCAGTGAGACTAGATTGTCGCAGTTCTTC. Full variable domain (missing parts from reference TRBV2 and TRBJ2-1): EPEVTQTPSHQVTQMGQEVILRCVPISNHLYFYWYRQILGQKVEFLVSFYNNEISEKSEIFDDQFSVERPDGSNFTLKIRSTKLEDSAMYFCASSETRLSQFFGPGTRLTVL.

This clonotype was detected ten times or more. The chain's CDR3 is CASSLYRGYGYTF. The CDR3 coding sequence is TGTGCCAGCAGCCTATACAGGGGGTATGGCTACACCTTC. V gene TRBV3-2 combines with J gene TRBJ1-2; the table's TRBD1 call for D was not verified on the DNA. TRBV3-2 represents a pseudogene. This CDR3 comprises 13 residues.

On this clonotype itself: The junction and the germline gene differ at one end; a read error may be behind it. The rearrangement uses TRBV5-4 and TRBJ2-3, with D perhaps TRBD2 (5 bases). The germline V gene encodes CDR1 SGHNT and CDR2 YYREEE (reference sequence). CDR3 length equals 13 residues. CDR3 protein: CASRLVGLATQYF. CDR3 sequence (DNA): TGTGCCAGCCGCTTGGTTGGCCTAGCTACGCAGTATTTT.

This clonotype came up a few times. This sequence joins TRBV6-6 and TRBJ2-7; 8 nucleotides agree with TRBD2. V lost 0 bases and J lost 6; bases outside the gene matches: 7. Looked up from germline, CDR1 is MNHNY and CDR2 is SVGAGI (reference sequence). The CDR3 length is 15 residues. This chain's CDR3 is CASSYSPGAGGEQYF. CDR3 sequence (DNA): TGTGCCAGCAGTTACTCCCCAGGGGCGGGAGGCGAGCAGTACTTC.

In this sample, this clonotype turned up many times. The chain uses TRBV18 and TRBJ2-1, with TRBD2 identical over 13 bases. The CDR3 consists of 15 residues. V lost 5 bases, J lost 4 bases, and 2 bases stayed unmatched. Germline V lookup: CDR1 KGHSH, CDR2 LQKENI. As DNA, the CDR3 is TGTGCCAGCTCAGGGACTAGCGGGGCTTACAATGAGCAGTTCTTC. This gives the protein CASSGTSGAYNEQFF.